Presented here are 11 T cell receptor beta chains from one specimen sequenced in a study of shared clonotypes between healthy human individuals. Using immunoSEQ multiplex PCR, the repertoire was profiled, and TCRdb retains in-frame clones only, with some absent. Of hundreds of thousands of clones listed, about three quarters are singletons. Sequencing was carried out using memory CD4+ T cells sorted from blood. Subset meaning: CD45RA-negative fraction. Source of these receptors: a woman in her thirties in good health.

This clone was seen many times. The chain employs TRBV9 and TRBJ2-5; 10 bases match TRBD1. V dropped 4 bases and J dropped 4; count of bases not matched to a gene: 4. This CDR3 contains 14 residues. Germline V gene sequence: CDR1 SGDLS, CDR2 YYNGEE. Here the CDR3 DNA reads TGTGCCAGCAGCCCTCGACAGGGGGCAGAGACCCAGTACTTC. Translation gives CASSPRQGAETQYF.

The chain combines TRBV4-2 with TRBJ2-1; the match to TRBD2 covers 10 bases. With V trimmed by 0 bases and J by 0 bases, 2 bases remained unmatched. From germline, CDR1 is LGHNA and CDR2 YNFKEQ. The CDR3 sequence is 17 residues long. CDR3 amino acids: CASSQEPSGSSYNEQFF. As DNA, the CDR3 is TGTGCCAGCAGCCAAGAGCCTAGCGGGAGCTCCTACAATGAGCAGTTCTTC.

This rearrangement joins TRBV4-2 to TRBJ2-1; D is unclear. The V gene's germline CDR1 is LGHNA and CDR2 YNFKEQ. This CDR3 has 12 residues. V was pared by 1 base and J by 5 bases, with 3 bases between. The CDR3 is CASSQGHNEQFF. The CDR3 nucleotides are TGTGCCAGCAGCCAAGGGCACAATGAGCAGTTCTTC.

This chain joins TRBV7-9 and TRBJ1-2; D is uncertain. This CDR3 comprises 12 residues. Germline V lookup: CDR1 SEHNR, CDR2 FQNEAQ (reference sequence). The V gene lost 1 base and the J gene lost 7 bases, with 7 bases spanning the gap. Here the CDR3 reads CASSLEGSGYTF. CDR3 coding DNA: TGTGCCAGCAGCTTAGAGGGATCTGGCTACACCTTC. Supplemented by reference TRBV7-9 and TRBJ1-2, the full variable domain reads DTGVSQNPRHKITKRGQNVTFRCDPISEHNRLYWYRQTLGQGPEFLTYFQNEAQLEKSRLLSDRFSAERPKGSFSTLEIQRTEQGDSAMYLCASSLEGSGYTFGSGTRLTVV.

This clone has a handful of counts. Other DNA sequences from this sample encode an identical CDR3 as well. This chain connects TRBV6-5 to TRBJ1-1; no definite D call. This CDR3 comprises 15 residues. Trimming removed 0 bases at V and 2 bases at J, with 10 bases between. Germline loops: CDR1 MNHEY, CDR2 SVGAGI. The CDR3 bases are TGTGCCAGCAGTTACTCGAGGGCCAGTAACACTGAAGCTTTCTTT. This gives the protein CASSYSRASNTEAFF.

The gene calls are TRBV14 and TRBJ1-1, with D possibly being TRBD1 (5 bases). The CDR3 has 15 residues. Per germline, CDR1 SGHDN and CDR2 FVKESK. The ends were cut back, 2 bases at V and 0 bases at J, with 10 bases in the middle. CDR3 coding DNA: TGTGCCAGCAGCCAACCAGGGAAGCTGAACACTGAAGCTTTCTTT. It specifies CASSQPGKLNTEAFF.

This clone has just one count. This chain uses TRBV11-2 with TRBJ2-3; D remains ambiguous. The CDR3 sequence is 13 residues long. V lost 1 base, J lost 6 bases, and 8 bases lay in between. Germline lookup yields CDR1 SGHAT and CDR2 FQNNGV. CDR3 sequence: CASSLAVRDTQYF. The CDR3 region has the DNA TGTGCCAGCAGCTTAGCGGTCCGGGATACGCAGTATTTT.

The rearrangement joins TRBV2 to TRBJ2-1; 11 bases match TRBD2. The CDR3 runs 16 residues. V dropped 7 bases and J dropped 0; count of bases not matched to a gene: 5. Per the germline V gene, CDR1 is SNHLY and CDR2 is FYNNEI. CDR3 nucleotides: TGTGCCAGCAAACTAGCGGGAGCCCCCTCCTACAATGAGCAGTTCTTC. It specifies CASKLAGAPSYNEQFF.

This chain connects TRBV4-2 to TRBJ2-7; D call uncertain. The CDR3 covers 14 residues. Germline V gives CDR1 LGHNA, CDR2 YNFKEQ. Trimming shortened V by 4 bases and J by 0 bases, and 10 bases separated the two germline ends. CDR3 in amino acids: CASSPSGSSYEQYF. The DNA of the CDR3 is TGTGCCAGCAGCCCCTCGGGTAGCTCCTACGAGCAGTACTTC.

The genes are TRBV7-3 and TRBJ1-2, with 7 nucleotides matching TRBD1. Germline loops: CDR1 SGHTA, CDR2 FQGTGA. The trim removed 8 bases at V and 8 bases at J, leaving 8 bases unmatched. This CDR3 comprises 12 residues. CDR3 amino acids: CASSPTGEGYTF. Written as DNA, the CDR3 is TGTGCCAGCTCACCAACAGGGGAGGGCTACACCTTC.

The chain couples TRBV19 to TRBJ2-1, with D unresolved. CDR3 length: 12 amino acids. Germline V lookup: CDR1 LNHDA, CDR2 SQIVND (reference sequence). The V gene lost 3 bases and the J gene lost 7 bases, with 7 bases spanning the gap. CDR3 sequence (DNA): TGTGCCAGTAGTATGCAGTTTAATGAGCAGTTCTTC. It specifies CASSMQFNEQFF.